One and the same sample provided the 7 T cell receptor beta chains below, sequenced in a study of CD8+CD57+ T cells in acquired aplastic anemia (dated by TCRdb to between 2017 and 2018). Sequencing was performed on an Illumina HiSeq 2000. Genomic DNA served as template for TCR beta VDJ combination and CDR3 sequence profiling. TCRdb passed the public sequencing reads through fastp at Q25 and MiXCR, retaining productive beta sequences. For every CDR3 protein sequence, its rows merge into one entry that carries the most common genes and DNA. The sample data list 260,000 or so distinct CDR3 sequences, and approximately 45% of these were observed just once. Roughly 8% of the sample comes from the top ten. Flow cytometry had shown CD8+CD57+ cell expansion in the patients selected for sequencing. The sample comprised sorted CD4+, CD8+, or CD8+CD57+ T cells (not recorded which) from PBMCs. The source of these receptors is a human donor with aplastic anemia.

On this clonotype itself: A much larger clone lies a single base off, so this may be a read error. The chain employs TRBV6-6 and TRBJ1-2; tentatively, D is TRBD1 (5 bases). The germline gives CDR1 MNHNY, CDR2 SVGAGI (reference sequence). This CDR3 contains 14 residues. Trimming cost V 2 bases and J 4 bases, with 11 bases left between them. The CDR3 DNA reads TGTGCCAGCAGTTACGCGGGGCTAAGCTATGGCTACACCTTC. This codes for CASSYAGLSYGYTF.

This rearrangement joins TRBV7-9 to TRBJ1-2; perhaps TRBD1 as D (6 bases). With 5 bases removed from V and 0 bases from J, the gap between germline ends came to 10 bases. CDR3 size: 14 residues. CDR1 is SEHNR and CDR2 is FQNEAQ in the germline V gene (reference sequence). The CDR3 reads CASSEWTANYGYTF. DNA of the CDR3: TGTGCCAGCAGCGAATGGACAGCTAACTATGGCTACACCTTC.

The chain employs TRBV24-1 and TRBJ2-2; TRBD1 is a possible D gene (6 bases). CDR3 size: 14 residues. V dropped 4 bases and J dropped 1 base, with 6 bases sitting between them. The germline V gene has CDR1 KGHDR and CDR2 SFDVKD. The CDR3 DNA sequence: TGTGCCACCAGTGAGACAGGGAACACCGGGGAGCTGTTTTTT. This sequence encodes CATSETGNTGELFF.

The chain uses TRBV7-9 and TRBJ1-2; 8 bases map to TRBD1. Germline values: CDR1 SEHNR, CDR2 FQNEAQ (reference sequence). The CDR3 runs to 13 residues. After removal of 3 bases from V and 8 bases from J, the junction contained 5 bases not matched to a gene. The CDR3, as DNA: TGTGCCAGCAGCTTGGGACAGGTCGGCGGCTACACCTTC. Residues: CASSLGQVGGYTF.

At least ten counts were recorded for this clonotype. J is TRBJ2-7 and V is TRBV9; 10 bases map to TRBD2. V lost 3 bases, J lost 6 bases, and 6 bases stayed unmatched. The germline gives CDR1 SGDLS, CDR2 YYNGEE. There are 14 residues in the CDR3. CDR3 sequence reads: CASSASGGVGEQYF. Here the CDR3 DNA reads TGTGCCAGCAGCGCCAGCGGGGGGGTAGGCGAGCAGTACTTC.

The chain joins TRBV19 to TRBJ1-5; the D is unclear. CDR3 size: 15 residues. Germline loops: CDR1 LNHDA, CDR2 SQIVND (reference sequence). With 4 bases removed from V and 8 bases from J, the gap between germline ends came to 18 bases. CDR3 in amino acids: CASSRIDGYWKPQHF. CDR3 bases: TGTGCCAGTAGTAGGATCGACGGCTACTGGAAGCCCCAGCATTTT.

This clonotype came up many times. The chain uses TRBV4-1 and TRBJ2-2; TRBD2 matches 9 bases. J was trimmed by 7 bases and V by 4 bases; bases with no gene match: 7. CDR3 length equals 15 residues. CDR1 is MGHRA and CDR2 is YSYEKL in the germline V gene. The CDR3 DNA reads as TGCGCCAGCAGCCTCCGGACTAGCGTAGACGGGGAGCTGTTTTTT. Encoded protein: CASSLRTSVDGELFF.